The clone carrying this TCR beta chain was seen many times. This record comes from a study of glioma-infiltrating T cells. Germline V CDR1 and CDR2: SGHTS, YDEGEE. Trimming stripped 2 bases from V and 4 bases from J, with 8 bases between. The CDR3 runs 13 residues. Amplification of TCR alpha and beta CDR3 regions from RNA used iRepertoire nested multiplex PCR. MiXCR was run by TCRdb on the multiplex PCR reads, yielding one entry per CDR3 protein. The sample has roughly 190,000 distinct CDR3 sequences; around 32% are singletons. This rearrangement joins TRBV5-8 to TRBJ2-3; D is unclear. The receptor's source is a human donor with low-grade glioma or glioblastoma, undergoing nonglioma brain surgery, or in good health (not recorded which). Sequenced input: glioma tissue, nonneoplastic brain tissue, or PBMCs (not recorded which). CDR3 region: CASSLGYADTQYF. The CDR3 DNA is TGTGCCAGCAGCTTAGGGTACGCAGATACGCAGTATTTT.